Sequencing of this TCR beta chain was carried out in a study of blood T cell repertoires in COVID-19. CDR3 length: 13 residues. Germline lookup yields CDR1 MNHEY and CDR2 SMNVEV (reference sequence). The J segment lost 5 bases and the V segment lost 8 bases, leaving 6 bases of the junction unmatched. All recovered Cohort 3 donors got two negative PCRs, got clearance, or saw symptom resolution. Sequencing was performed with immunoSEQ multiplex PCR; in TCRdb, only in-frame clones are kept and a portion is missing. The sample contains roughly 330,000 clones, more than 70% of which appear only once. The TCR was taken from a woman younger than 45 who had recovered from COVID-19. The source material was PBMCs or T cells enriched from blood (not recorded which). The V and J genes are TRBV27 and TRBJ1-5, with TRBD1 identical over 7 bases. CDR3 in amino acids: CASADRADQPQHF. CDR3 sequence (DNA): TGTGCCAGCGCCGACAGGGCGGATCAGCCCCAGCATTTT.